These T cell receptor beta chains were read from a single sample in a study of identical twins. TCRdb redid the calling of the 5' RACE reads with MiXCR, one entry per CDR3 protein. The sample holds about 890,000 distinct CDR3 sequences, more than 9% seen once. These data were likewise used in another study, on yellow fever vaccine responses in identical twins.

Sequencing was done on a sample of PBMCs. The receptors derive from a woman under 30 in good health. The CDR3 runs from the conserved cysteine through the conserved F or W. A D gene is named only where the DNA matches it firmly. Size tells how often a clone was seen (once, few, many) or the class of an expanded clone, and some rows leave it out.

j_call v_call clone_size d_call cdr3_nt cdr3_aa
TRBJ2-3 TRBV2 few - TGTGCCAGCAGCGACCCTTCCCCCTTAAGCACAGATACGCAGTATTTT CASSDPSPLSTDTQYF
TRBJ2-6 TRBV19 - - TGTGCCAGTGGGGAGGCTGGGGCCAACGTCCTGACTTTC CASGEAGANVLTF
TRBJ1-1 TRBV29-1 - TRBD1 TGCAGCGTTGTGGGTAGGTCGGGACAGGGGGCTGGGACTGAAGCTTTCTTT CSVVGRSGQGAGTEAFF
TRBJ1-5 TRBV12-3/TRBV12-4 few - TGTGCCAGCAGTACTACAGGGTCAGGCAATCAGCCCCAGCATTTT CASSTTGSGNQPQHF
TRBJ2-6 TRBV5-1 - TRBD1 TGCGCCAGCAGCGAGGGGACAGGGGGCGGTGGGGCCAACGTCCTGACTTTC CASSEGTGGGGANVLTF
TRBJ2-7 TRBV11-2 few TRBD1 TGTGCCAGCAGCTCAGTGAGACAGGGGGGGCTAGCGGCGGAAGCCTACGAGCAGTACTTC CASSSVRQGGLAAEAYEQYF
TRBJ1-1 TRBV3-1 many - TGTGCCAGCAATAGTCCGAACACTGAAGCTTTCTTT CASNSPNTEAFF
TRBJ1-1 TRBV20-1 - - TGCAGTGCTGGGGCTGAAGCTTTCTTT CSAGAEAFF
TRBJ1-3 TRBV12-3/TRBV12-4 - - TGTGCCAGCAGACAATCCGTCAACTCTGGAAACACCATATATTTT CASRQSVNSGNTIYF
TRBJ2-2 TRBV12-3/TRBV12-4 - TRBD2 TGTGCCAGCAGTTTCCAAGCGGGGACCGGGGAGCTGTTTTTT CASSFQAGTGELFF
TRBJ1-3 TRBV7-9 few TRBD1 TGTGCCAGCAGCTCCGGACAGGGATCCTCTGGAAACACCATATATTTT CASSSGQGSSGNTIYF
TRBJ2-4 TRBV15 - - TGTGCCACCAGCAGTTGGGACCCGACGGGTCGGTACATTCAGTACTTC CATSSWDPTGRYIQYF
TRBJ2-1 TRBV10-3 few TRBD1 TGTGCCATCAGTGAGTCCGGGACAGCCTCTAATGAGCAGTTCTTC CAISESGTASNEQFF
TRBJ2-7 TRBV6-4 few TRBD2 TGTGCCAGCAGTGACACGGGACTAGCGGGAGGCGGGGCCCGCGAGCAGTACTTC CASSDTGLAGGGAREQYF
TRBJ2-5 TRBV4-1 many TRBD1 TGCGCCAGCACACTCGGACATGGGACAGGGGTCTCAGAGACCCAGTACTTC CASTLGHGTGVSETQYF
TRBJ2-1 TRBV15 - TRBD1 TGTGCCACCAGCAGCGGGACAGGGTTCAGGAATGAGCAGTTCTTC CATSSGTGFRNEQFF
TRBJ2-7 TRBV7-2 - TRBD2 TGTGCCAGCAGCTCTACCTCCGGGACTAGGTTTGGGTACGAGCAGTACTTC CASSSTSGTRFGYEQYF
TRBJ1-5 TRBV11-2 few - TGTGCCAGCAGCTTTTCCGGGGGTATGGAGCCCCAGCATTTT CASSFSGGMEPQHF
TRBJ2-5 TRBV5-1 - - TGCGCCAGCAGTCCTCCTCCGACTAGTTTGGAGACCCAGTACTTC CASSPPPTSLETQYF
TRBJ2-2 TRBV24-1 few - TGTGCCACCAGTGATAGAACCGGGACAACGAACACCGGGGAGCTGTTTTTT CATSDRTGTTNTGELFF
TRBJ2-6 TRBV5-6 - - TGTGCCAGCGCACTATCGCCGACGGTTTCTGGGGCCAACGTCCTGACTTTC CASALSPTVSGANVLTF
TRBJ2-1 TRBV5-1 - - TGCGCCAGCAGCTTGGGTCAGGTAGTGGACAATGAGCAGTTCTTC CASSLGQVVDNEQFF
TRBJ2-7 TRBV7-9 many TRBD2 TGTGCCAGCAGCTCCTTAGCGGGAAACTCCTACGAGCAGTACTTC CASSSLAGNSYEQYF
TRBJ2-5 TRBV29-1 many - TGCAGCGTTGAAGTGGGGTTACACCAAGAGACCCAGTACTTC CSVEVGLHQETQYF
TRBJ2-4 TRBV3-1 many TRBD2 TGTGCCAGCAGAAATACCGGGACTAGCGGGAGGAACATTCAGTACTTC CASRNTGTSGRNIQYF
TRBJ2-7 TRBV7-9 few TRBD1 TGTGCCAGCAGCACCGGGACAGGATTCTCCTACGAGCAGTACTTC CASSTGTGFSYEQYF
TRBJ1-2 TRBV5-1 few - TGCGCCAGCAGCTTCGAACGGGACACCAACTATGGCTACACCTTC CASSFERDTNYGYTF
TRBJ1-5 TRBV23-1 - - TGCGCCAGCAGTCACTACAGTGATAGCAATCAGCCCCAGCATTTT CASSHYSDSNQPQHF
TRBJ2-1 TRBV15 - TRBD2 TGTGCCACCAGCAGGCGGACTAGCGGGACGGATGAGCAGTTCTTC CATSRRTSGTDEQFF
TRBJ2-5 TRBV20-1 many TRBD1 TGCAGTGCCACGACAGGGGAAGAGACCCAGTACTTC CSATTGEETQYF
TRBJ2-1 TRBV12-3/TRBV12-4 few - TGTGCCAGCAGCATCCGGACAGCTGAGCAGTTCTTC CASSIRTAEQFF
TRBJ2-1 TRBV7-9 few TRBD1 TGTGCCAGCAGCCCCCCCCGTACAGGGGGTCTACGGAATGAGCAGTTCTTC CASSPPRTGGLRNEQFF
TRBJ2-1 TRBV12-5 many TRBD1 TGTGCTAGTGGTTTCGTGACAGGGGGCTGGATTTCCCACAATGAGCAGTTCTTC CASGFVTGGWISHNEQFF
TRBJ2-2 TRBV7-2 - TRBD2 TGTGCCAGCAGCCCAACCTGGACTAGCAAATCCCCCGGGGAGCTGTTTTTT CASSPTWTSKSPGELFF
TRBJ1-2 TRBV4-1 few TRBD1 TGCGCCAGCAGCCGACAGGGAAGAGACTATGGCTACACCTTC CASSRQGRDYGYTF
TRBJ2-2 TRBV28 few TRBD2 TGTGCCATACCTAGCGGGAGGGGTTCGAACACCGGGGAGCTGTTTTTT CAIPSGRGSNTGELFF
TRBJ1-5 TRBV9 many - TGTGCCAGCAGCGTTTCTGGGTTCCCCAATCAGCCCCAGCATTTT CASSVSGFPNQPQHF
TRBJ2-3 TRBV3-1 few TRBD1 TGTGCCAGCAGCCAAGATCTCGACAGGGGGCGATGGGAAAGTACAGATACGCAGTATTTT CASSQDLDRGRWESTDTQYF
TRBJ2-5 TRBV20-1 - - TGCAGTGCTGGGGGGCTCGCGGGAAGTCTCCAAGAGACCCAGTACTTC CSAGGLAGSLQETQYF
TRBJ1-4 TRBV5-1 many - TGCGCCAGCAGCCTAACAAGGACAGACAATAATGAAAAACTGTTTTTT CASSLTRTDNNEKLFF
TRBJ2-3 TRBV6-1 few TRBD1 TGTGCCAGCAGAAACGGACAGGGGGTTTCATCCGATACGCAGTATTTT CASRNGQGVSSDTQYF
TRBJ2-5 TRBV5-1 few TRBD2 TGCGCCAGCAGCTGGACTAGCGGGAGGGCGGGAGAGACCCAGTACTTC CASSWTSGRAGETQYF
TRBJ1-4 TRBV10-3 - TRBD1 TGTGCCACCGGGACAGGGGATTATGAAAAACTGTTTTTC CATGTGDYEKLFF
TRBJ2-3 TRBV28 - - TGTGCCAGCAGTAAGACAGGTCCGGAAGATACGCAGTATTTT CASSKTGPEDTQYF
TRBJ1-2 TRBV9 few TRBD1 TGTGCCAGCAGCGCCGGACAGGGGAGCTATGGCTACACCTTC CASSAGQGSYGYTF
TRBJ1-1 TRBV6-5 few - TGTGCCAGCAGTTACGCCCCGGGACAGAACACTGAAGCTTTCTTT CASSYAPGQNTEAFF